This T cell receptor beta chain comes out of a study of T cells expressing NK-cell markers. This CDR3 has 14 residues. TCRdb reworked the 5' RACE reads into one entry per CDR3 protein, no DNA. The sample includes about 460,000 distinct CDR3 sequences. The receptor's source is a woman in her forties or fifties in good health. Sequences were obtained from blood T cells: a sorted CD56 or NKG2C T cell subset, CD4+ or CD8+ T cells, or bulk PBMC T cells (not recorded which). This rearrangement joins TRBV12-3 or TRBV12-4 to TRBJ2-1; as DNA is missing, the TRBD1 call by TCRdb cannot be tested. The CDR3 sequence is CASRPGQKNNEQFF.